This paragraph reports one T cell receptor beta chain. The sample belongs to a study of T cell changes during pregnancy in multiple sclerosis. Only in-frame clones appear in the TCRdb table, and some are missing; sequencing was by immunoSEQ multiplex PCR. This sample has just over 80,000 clones, with 90% to 95% found just once. With 3 bases clipped from V and 10 bases from J, the junction kept 5 bases outside the gene matches. CDR3 length: 13 amino acids. Germline CDR1 is SGHNT and CDR2 is YENEEA. The receptor was derived from a female donor with multiple sclerosis, enrolled in a pregnancy study. The chain combines TRBV11-3 with TRBJ2-1, with 8 bases aligning to TRBD2. Sequencing used peripheral blood, obtained in the second trimester of pregnancy. CDR3: CASSFMPSGEQFF. In nucleotides, the CDR3 is TGTGCCAGCAGCTTCATGCCTAGCGGGGAGCAGTTCTTC.